Listed here is a single T cell receptor (beta chain). Its antigen is as yet unknown. This sample was taken from a study of CXCR3-negative and CXCR3-positive naive CD8 T cells. Study results and caveats: Naive cells that were CXCR3-positive had more hydrophobic TRB CDR3s (compared with CXCR3-negative naive cells). Diversity in memory CD8+ cells fell much lower than the comparably high levels seen in both naive subsets.

CDR3 size: 15 residues. Germline V gives CDR1 SEHNR, CDR2 FQNEAQ (reference sequence). Preparation of TRB cDNA libraries relied on 5' RACE carrying UMI labels. TCRdb reanalyzed the 5' RACE reads, giving one entry per CDR3 protein sequence and no DNA. This table lists about 63,000 distinct CDR3 sequences. Sequencing was done on a sample of naive CXCR3+ CD8+ T cells from blood. The subset was: CD45RO-CCR7+CD27+CD95- naive CD8+ T cells expressing CXCR3 (TNR3+). This clonotype was obtained from a human donor in good health. Some clones in this sample may be carry-over from other donors' samples. The chain carries TRBV7-9 and TRBJ2-7; no DNA is available, so the TRBD2 call from TCRdb remains unchecked. Here the CDR3 reads CASSSTSGSSYEQYF.